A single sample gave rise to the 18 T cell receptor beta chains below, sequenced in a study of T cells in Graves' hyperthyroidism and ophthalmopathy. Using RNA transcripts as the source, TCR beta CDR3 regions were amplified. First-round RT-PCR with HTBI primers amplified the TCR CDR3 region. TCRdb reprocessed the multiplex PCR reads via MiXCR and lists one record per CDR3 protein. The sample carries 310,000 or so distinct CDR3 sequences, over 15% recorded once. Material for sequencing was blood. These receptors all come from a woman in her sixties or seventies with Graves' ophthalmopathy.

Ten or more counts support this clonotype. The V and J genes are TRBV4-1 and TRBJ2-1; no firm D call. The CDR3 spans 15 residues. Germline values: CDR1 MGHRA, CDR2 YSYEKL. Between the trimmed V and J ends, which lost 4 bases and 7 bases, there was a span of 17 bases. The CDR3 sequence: CASSRLQAPFNEQFF. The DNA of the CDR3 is TGCGCCAGCAGCCGCCTCCAGGCCCCCTTTAATGAGCAGTTCTTC.

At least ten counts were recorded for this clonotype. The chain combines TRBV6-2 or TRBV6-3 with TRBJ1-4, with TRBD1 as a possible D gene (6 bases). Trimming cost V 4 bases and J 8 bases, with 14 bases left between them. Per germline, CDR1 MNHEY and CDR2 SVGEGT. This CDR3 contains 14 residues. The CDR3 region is CASSLQGMEEKLFF. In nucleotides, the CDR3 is TGTGCCAGCAGTTTGCAGGGGATGGAAGAAAAACTGTTTTTT.

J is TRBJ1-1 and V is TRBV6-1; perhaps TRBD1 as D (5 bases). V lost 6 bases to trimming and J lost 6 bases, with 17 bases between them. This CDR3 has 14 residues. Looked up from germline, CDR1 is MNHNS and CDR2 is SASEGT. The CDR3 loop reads CASRIIQGLAEAFF. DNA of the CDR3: TGTGCCAGCAGGATCATTCAGGGACTCGCTGAAGCTTTCTTT.

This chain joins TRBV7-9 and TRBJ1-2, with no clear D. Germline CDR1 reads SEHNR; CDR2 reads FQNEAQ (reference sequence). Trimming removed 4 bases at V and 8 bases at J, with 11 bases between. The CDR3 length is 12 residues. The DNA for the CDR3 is TGTGCCAGCAGCTCCTTCGAAGGGGGCTACACCTTC. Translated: CASSSFEGGYTF.

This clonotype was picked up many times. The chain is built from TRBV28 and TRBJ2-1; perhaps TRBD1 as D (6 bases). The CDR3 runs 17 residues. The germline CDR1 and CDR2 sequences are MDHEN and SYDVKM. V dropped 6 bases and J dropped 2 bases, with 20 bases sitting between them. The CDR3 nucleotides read TGTGCCAGCAGCCGCCCGCAGGGGATGGGCCCCTACAATGAGCAGTTCTTC. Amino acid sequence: CASSRPQGMGPYNEQFF.

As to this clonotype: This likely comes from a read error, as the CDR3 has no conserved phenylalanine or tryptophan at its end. CDR3 sequence: CASSFSAGIYEQYL. The CDR3 DNA sequence: TGTGCCAGCAGCTTTTCAGCGGGAATTTACGAGCAGTACCTC. The V and J genes are TRBV7-2 and TRBJ2-7; 7 bases fit TRBD2. The germline V gene encodes CDR1 SGHTA and CDR2 FQGNSA. The CDR3 length is 14 residues. V lost 3 bases and J lost 4; bases outside the gene matches: 6.

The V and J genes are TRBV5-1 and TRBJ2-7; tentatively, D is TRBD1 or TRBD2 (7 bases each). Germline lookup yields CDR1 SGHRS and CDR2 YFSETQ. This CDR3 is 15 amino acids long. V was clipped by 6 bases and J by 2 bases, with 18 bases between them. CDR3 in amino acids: CASTRGDSTPYEQYF. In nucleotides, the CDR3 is TGCGCCAGCACCCGGGGGGACAGTACTCCCTACGAGCAGTACTTC. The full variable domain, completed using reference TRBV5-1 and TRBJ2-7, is KAGVTQTPRYLIKTRGQQVTLSCSPISGHRSVSWYQQTPGQGLQFLFEYFSETQRNKGNFPGRFSGRQFSNSRSEMNVSTLELGDSALYLCASTRGDSTPYEQYFGPGTRLTVT.

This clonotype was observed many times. In DNA, the CDR3 is TGTGCCAGCAGCGTTGGTGGGCAGGGGACGGAGCAGTTCTTC. This codes for CASSVGGQGTEQFF. J is TRBJ2-1 and V is TRBV9; TRBD1 might be the D (6 bases). The V gene's germline CDR1 is SGDLS and CDR2 YYNGEE. Trimming left V 2 bases short and J 10 bases short, with 16 bases between. The CDR3 spans 14 residues. The entire variable domain, with the rest obtained from reference TRBV9 and TRBJ2-1, is as follows: DSGVTQTPKHLITATGQRVTLRCSPRSGDLSVYWYQQSLDQGLQFLIQYYNGEERAKGNILERFSAQQFPDLHSELNLSSLELGDSALYFCASSVGGQGTEQFFGPGTRLTVL.

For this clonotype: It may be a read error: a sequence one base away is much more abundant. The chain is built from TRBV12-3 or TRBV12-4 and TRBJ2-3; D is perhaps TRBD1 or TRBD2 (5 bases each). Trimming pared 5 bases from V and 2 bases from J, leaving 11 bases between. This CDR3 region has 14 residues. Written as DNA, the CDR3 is TGTGCCAGCAGTCGGGGCAGTTACACAGATACGCAGTATTTT. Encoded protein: CASSRGSYTDTQYF.

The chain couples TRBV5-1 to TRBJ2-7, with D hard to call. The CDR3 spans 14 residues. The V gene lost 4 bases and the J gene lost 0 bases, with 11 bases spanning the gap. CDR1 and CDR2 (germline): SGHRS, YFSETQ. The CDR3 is CASSDVSSSYEQYF. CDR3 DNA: TGCGCCAGCAGCGACGTGAGCAGCTCCTACGAGCAGTACTTC.

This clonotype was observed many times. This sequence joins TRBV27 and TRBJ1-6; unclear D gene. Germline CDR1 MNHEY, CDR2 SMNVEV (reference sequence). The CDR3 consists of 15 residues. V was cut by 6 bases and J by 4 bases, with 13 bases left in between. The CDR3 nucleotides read TGTGCCAGCAGGGGAGATCTTCTATATAATTCACCCCTCCACTTT. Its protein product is CASRGDLLYNSPLHF.

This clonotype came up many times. CDR3 region: CASSQDRGVGTDTQYF. In DNA form, the CDR3 reads TGCGCCAGCAGCCAGGACAGGGGGGTCGGCACAGATACGCAGTATTTT. The rearrangement joins TRBV5-1 to TRBJ2-3; 10 positions match TRBD1. This CDR3 has 16 amino acids. J lost 1 base, V lost 4 bases, and 6 bases had no gene match. CDR1 is SGHRS, CDR2 YFSETQ, per germline.

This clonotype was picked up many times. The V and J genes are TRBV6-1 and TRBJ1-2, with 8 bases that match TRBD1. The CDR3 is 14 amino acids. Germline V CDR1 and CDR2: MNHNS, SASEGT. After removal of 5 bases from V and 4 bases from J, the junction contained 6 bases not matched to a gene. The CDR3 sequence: CASSQGQGGYGYTF. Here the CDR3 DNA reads TGTGCCAGCAGTCAAGGACAGGGCGGCTATGGCTACACCTTC.

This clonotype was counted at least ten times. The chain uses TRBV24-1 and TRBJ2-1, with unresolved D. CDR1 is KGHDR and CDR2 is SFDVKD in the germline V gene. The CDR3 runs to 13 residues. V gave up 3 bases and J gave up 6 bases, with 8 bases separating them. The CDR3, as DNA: TGTGCCACCAGTGATCACAGAGCCAATGAGCAGTTCTTC. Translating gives CATSDHRANEQFF.

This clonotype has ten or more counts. The CDR3 here is CSARLEGTDTQYF. The CDR3 coding sequence is TGCAGTGCCAGACTTGAGGGCACAGATACGCAGTATTTT. The chain has TRBV20-1 and TRBJ2-3; D gene uncertain. The germline V and J ends were trimmed by 6 bases and 1 base, with 11 bases remaining between them. The germline V gene encodes CDR1 DFQATT and CDR2 SNEGSKA (reference sequence). CDR3 length: 13 amino acids.

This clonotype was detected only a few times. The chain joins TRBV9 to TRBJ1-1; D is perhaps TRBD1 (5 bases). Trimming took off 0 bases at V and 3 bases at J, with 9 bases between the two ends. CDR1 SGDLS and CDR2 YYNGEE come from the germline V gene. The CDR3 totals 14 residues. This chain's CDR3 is CASSVEGGDTEAFF. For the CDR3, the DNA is TGTGCCAGCAGCGTAGAGGGAGGGGACACTGAAGCTTTCTTT.

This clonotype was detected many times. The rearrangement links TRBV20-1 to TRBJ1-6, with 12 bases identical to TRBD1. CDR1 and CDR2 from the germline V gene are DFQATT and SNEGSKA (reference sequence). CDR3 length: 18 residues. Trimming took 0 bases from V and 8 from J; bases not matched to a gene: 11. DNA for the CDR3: TGCAGTGCTAGAGATAACTCCGGGACAGGGGGCCAAGATTCACCCCTCCACTTT. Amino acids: CSARDNSGTGGQDSPLHF.

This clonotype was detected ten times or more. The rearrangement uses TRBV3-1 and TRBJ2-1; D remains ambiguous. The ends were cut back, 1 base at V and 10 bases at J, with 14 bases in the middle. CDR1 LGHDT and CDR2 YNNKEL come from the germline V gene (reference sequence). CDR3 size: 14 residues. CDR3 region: CASSQGLTSREQFF. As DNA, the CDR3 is TGTGCCAGCAGCCAAGGTTTGACATCCCGAGAGCAGTTCTTC.